The sample holds many counts of the clone carrying this T cell receptor beta chain. The target antigen is unknown. Stable Graves' hyperthyroidism meant no ophthalmopathy progression within 18 months. Patients aged 18 to 65 had newly diagnosed hyperthyroidism that had lasted under 2 months. Source material for PBMCs was less than 12 ml fresh peripheral blood. The source of the sample is a study of T cells in Graves' hyperthyroidism and ophthalmopathy. Study-wide results and limits: Among clonotypes expanded in thyroid above 0.001, most were also found in blood.

CDR1 is LNHDA, CDR2 SQIVND, per germline (reference sequence). J was trimmed by 10 bases and V by 7 bases; bases with no gene match: 20. This CDR3 contains 16 residues. RNA transcripts provided the source from which TCR beta CDR3 regions were amplified. Initially, a first-round RT-PCR of the TCR CDR3 employed the HTBI primer set. TCRdb reanalysed the multiplex PCR reads using MiXCR and keeps one entry per CDR3 protein. The sample carries approximately 380,000 distinct CDR3 sequences, 15% to 20% recorded once. V is TRBV19 and J is TRBJ1-1; 8 positions agree with TRBD1. The source material was blood. This clonotype was obtained from a woman aged 18-29 years with Graves' hyperthyroidism. This CDR3 is CASNPERTGQLGRAFF. Here the CDR3 DNA reads TGTGCCAGTAACCCCGAAAGGACAGGGCAGCTCGGGCGAGCTTTCTTT.